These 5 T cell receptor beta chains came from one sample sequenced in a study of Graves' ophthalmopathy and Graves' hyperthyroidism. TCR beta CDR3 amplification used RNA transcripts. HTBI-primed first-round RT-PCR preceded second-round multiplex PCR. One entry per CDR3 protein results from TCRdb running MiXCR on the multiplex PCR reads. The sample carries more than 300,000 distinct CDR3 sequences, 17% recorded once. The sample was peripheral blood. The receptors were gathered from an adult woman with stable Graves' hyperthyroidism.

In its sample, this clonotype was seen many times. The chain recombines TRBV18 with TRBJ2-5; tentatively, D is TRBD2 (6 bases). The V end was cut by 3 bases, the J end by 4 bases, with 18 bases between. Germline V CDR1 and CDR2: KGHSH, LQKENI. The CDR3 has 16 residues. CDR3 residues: CASSPPRAGWVETQYF. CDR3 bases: TGTGCCAGCTCACCGCCTCGCGCGGGATGGGTAGAGACCCAGTACTTC. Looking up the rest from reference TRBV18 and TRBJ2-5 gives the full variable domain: NAGVMQNPRHLVRRRGQEARLRCSPMKGHSHVYWYRQLPEEGLKFMVYLQKENIIDESGMPKERFSAEFPKEGPSILRIQQVVRGDSAAYFCASSPPRAGWVETQYFGPGTRLLVL.

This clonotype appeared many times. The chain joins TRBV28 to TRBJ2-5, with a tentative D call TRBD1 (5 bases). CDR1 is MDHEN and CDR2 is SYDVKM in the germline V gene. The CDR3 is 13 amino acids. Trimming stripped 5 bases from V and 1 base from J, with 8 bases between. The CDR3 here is CASSKGPQETQYF. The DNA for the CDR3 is TGTGCCAGCAGTAAGGGGCCCCAAGAGACCCAGTACTTC.

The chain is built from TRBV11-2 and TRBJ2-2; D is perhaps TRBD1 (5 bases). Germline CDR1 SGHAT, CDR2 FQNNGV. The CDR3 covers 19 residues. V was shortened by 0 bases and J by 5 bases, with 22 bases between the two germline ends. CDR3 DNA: TGTGCCAGCAGCTTAGAGGCTGATTGGGGCAGGAGTGGTACCGGGGAGCTGTTTTTT. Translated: CASSLEADWGRSGTGELFF.

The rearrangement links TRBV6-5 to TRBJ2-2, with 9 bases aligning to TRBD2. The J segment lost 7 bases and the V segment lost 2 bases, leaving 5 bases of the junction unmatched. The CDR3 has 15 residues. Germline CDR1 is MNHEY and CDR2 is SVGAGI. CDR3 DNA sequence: TGTGCCAGCAGTTACAGAGCGGGAGGTGGCGGGGAGCTGTTTTTT. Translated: CASSYRAGGGGELFF.

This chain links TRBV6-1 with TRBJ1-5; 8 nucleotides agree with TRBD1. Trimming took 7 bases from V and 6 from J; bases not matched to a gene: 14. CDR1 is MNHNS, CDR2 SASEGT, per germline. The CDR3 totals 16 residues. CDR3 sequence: CASKPLSGGGSQPQHF. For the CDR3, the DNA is TGTGCCAGCAAGCCCCTATCAGGGGGCGGCAGTCAGCCCCAGCATTTT.